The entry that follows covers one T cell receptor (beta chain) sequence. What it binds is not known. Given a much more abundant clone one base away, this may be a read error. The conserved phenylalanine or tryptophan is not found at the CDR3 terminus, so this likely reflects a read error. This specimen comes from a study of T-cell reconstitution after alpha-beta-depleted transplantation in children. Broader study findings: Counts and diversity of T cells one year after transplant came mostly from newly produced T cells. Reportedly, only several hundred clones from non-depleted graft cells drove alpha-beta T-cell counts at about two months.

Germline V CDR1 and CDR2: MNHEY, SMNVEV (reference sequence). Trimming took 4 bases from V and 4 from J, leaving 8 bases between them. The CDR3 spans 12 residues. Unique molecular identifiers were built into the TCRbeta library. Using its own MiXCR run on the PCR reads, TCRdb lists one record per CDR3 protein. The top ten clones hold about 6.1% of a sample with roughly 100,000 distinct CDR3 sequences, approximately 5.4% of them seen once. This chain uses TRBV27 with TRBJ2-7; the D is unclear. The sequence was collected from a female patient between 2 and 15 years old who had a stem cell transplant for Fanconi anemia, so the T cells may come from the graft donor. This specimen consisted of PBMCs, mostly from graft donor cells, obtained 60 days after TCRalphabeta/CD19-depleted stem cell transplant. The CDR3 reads CASSSHLYEQYY. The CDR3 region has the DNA TGTGCCAGCAGTTCCCATCTTTACGAGCAGTACTAC.